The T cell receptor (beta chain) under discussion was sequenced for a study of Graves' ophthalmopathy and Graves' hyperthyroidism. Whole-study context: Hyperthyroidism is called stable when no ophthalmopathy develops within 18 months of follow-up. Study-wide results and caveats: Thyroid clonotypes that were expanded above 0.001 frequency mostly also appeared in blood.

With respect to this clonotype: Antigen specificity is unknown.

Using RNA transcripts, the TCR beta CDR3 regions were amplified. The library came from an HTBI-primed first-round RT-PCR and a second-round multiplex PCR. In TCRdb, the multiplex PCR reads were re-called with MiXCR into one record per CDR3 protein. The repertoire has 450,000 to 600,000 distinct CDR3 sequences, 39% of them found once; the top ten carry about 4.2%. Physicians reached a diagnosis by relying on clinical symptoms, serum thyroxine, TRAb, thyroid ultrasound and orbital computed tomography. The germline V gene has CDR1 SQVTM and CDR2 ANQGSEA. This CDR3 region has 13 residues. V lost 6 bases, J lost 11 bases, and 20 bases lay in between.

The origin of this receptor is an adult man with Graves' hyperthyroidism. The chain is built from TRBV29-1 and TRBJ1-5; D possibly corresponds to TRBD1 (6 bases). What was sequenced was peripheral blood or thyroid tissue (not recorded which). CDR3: CSVQGSGGETQHF. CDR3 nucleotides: TGCAGCGTCCAGGGGTCGGGGGGAGAGACCCAGCATTTT.